This TCR beta chain was retrieved from a study of identical twins. V dropped 0 bases and J dropped 3 bases, with 11 bases sitting between them. The CDR3 is made up of 15 amino acids. The germline gives CDR1 SEHNR, CDR2 FQNEAQ (reference sequence). One entry per CDR3 protein results from TCRdb running MiXCR on the 5' RACE reads. The sample has hundreds of thousands of distinct CDR3 sequences, 8% to 9% seen once; the top ten hold 0.85% to 1%. Study outcomes and limitations: The same donors were not followed; conclusions instead depended on cross-sectional statistical analysis.

This clonotype has just a few counts. Its target is unknown. These data also formed part of another study, on yellow fever vaccine responses in identical twins.

The sample consisted of PBMCs. The TCR comes from a woman under 30 in good health. This sequence joins TRBV7-9 and TRBJ2-5; D call uncertain. For the CDR3, the DNA is TGTGCCAGCAGCTTAGCGCAAGGTGGGGAAGAGACCCAGTACTTC. It specifies CASSLAQGGEETQYF. The entire variable domain, with the rest obtained from reference TRBV7-9 and TRBJ2-5, is as follows: DTGVSQNPRHKITKRGQNVTFRCDPISEHNRLYWYRQTLGQGPEFLTYFQNEAQLEKSRLLSDRFSAERPKGSFSTLEIQRTEQGDSAMYLCASSLAQGGEETQYFGPGTRLLVL.